A selection of T cell receptor beta chains follows, all from one sample in a study of OX40 agonist ivuxolimab in advanced cancers. Generated by immunoSEQ multiplex PCR, the TCRdb table keeps only in-frame clones and is missing some. The sample holds tens of thousands of clones, 65% to 85% seen once. Material: CD4+ or CD8+ T cells sorted from blood, obtained in a trial of the OX40 agonist ivuxolimab. The receptors were gathered from an adult with an advanced solid tumor such as melanoma, head and neck, liver or kidney cancer. Each CDR3 is given with its conserved first and last residue. A D gene is named only where the DNA matches it firmly. Clone size appears in some rows only: once, few, many, or a class for an expanded clone.

j_call	v_call	clone_size	d_call	cdr3_aa	cdr3_nt
TRBJ2-5	TRBV5-4	.	.	CASSFRTSGAGQYF	TGTGCCAGCAGCTTTAGGACCAGCGGAGCTGGGCAGTACTTC
TRBJ2-7	TRBV5-1	.	TRBD2	CASSTGLAGAYEQYF	TGCGCCAGCAGCACGGGACTAGCGGGAGCGTACGAGCAGTACTTC
TRBJ2-5	TRBV30	.	.	CAWDQGGETQYF	TGTGCCTGGGATCAGGGGGGTGAGACCCAGTACTTC
TRBJ2-7	TRBV27	.	TRBD2	CASSSRTSDPYEQYF	TGTGCCAGCAGTTCCAGGACTAGCGACCCCTACGAGCAGTACTTC
TRBJ2-2	TRBV9	.	TRBD2	CASSFSGSYTGELFF	TGTGCCAGCAGCTTTAGCGGGAGCTACACCGGGGAGCTGTTTTTT
TRBJ1-2	TRBV4-2	once	.	CASSQDMGYTF	TGTGCCAGCAGCCAAGATATGGGCTACACCTTC
TRBJ2-7	TRBV18	.	TRBD1	CASSHPGQGTYEQYF	TGTGCCAGCTCACATCCGGGACAGGGGACCTACGAGCAGTACTTC
TRBJ1-6	TRBV28	.	TRBD1	CASSLGRGPSPLHF	TGTGCCAGCAGTTTAGGCAGGGGGCCTTCACCCCTCCACTTT
TRBJ2-7	TRBV28	.	TRBD2	CASSLRSGPASGSSYEQYF	TGTGCCAGCAGTTTAAGATCGGGGCCGGCTAGCGGGAGCTCCTACGAGCAGTACTTC
TRBJ2-7	TRBV6-1	.	.	CASSEGWGGPPYEQYF	TGTGCCAGCAGTGAAGGGTGGGGGGGCCCCCCCTACGAGCAGTACTTC
TRBJ2-5	TRBV9	.	.	CASSAWGGMETQYF	TGTGCCAGCAGCGCCTGGGGCGGGATGGAGACCCAGTACTTC
TRBJ2-7	TRBV9	.	TRBD1	CARSVAGDLGTGGYEQYF	TGTGCCCGCAGCGTAGCGGGGGACCTCGGGACAGGGGGGTACGAGCAGTACTTC
TRBJ2-5	TRBV27	.	.	CASSLSPADSFETQYF	TGTGCCAGCAGTTTATCCCCCGCGGACAGCTTCGAGACCCAGTACTTC
TRBJ2-1	TRBV2	.	TRBD1	CASTWGQSSYNEQFF	TGTGCCAGCACCTGGGGACAGAGCTCCTACAATGAGCAGTTCTTC
TRBJ2-7	TRBV6-5	.	TRBD1	CASSPGQGSYEQYF	TGTGCCAGCAGCCCGGGACAGGGCTCCTACGAGCAGTACTTC
TRBJ2-7	TRBV6-4	.	.	CASSDPRLSSAGSCEQYF	TGTGCCAGCAGTGACCCGAGGCTTTCTTCCGCGGGCAGCTGCGAGCAGTACTTC
TRBJ2-3	TRBV7-6	.	TRBD2	CASSADWRGGDTQYF	TGTGCCAGCAGCGCGGATTGGCGGGGGGGAGATACGCAGTATTTT
TRBJ1-5	TRBV4-1	medium-sized	.	CASSQEAGSANQPQHF	TGCGCCAGCAGCCAAGAGGCGGGGTCGGCTAATCAGCCCCAGCATTTT
TRBJ1-3	TRBV5-6	.	.	CASSLDLGVLSGNTIYF	TGTGCCAGCAGCTTGGACCTGGGTGTGCTATCTGGAAACACCATATATTTT
TRBJ2-7	TRBV19	.	.	CASSIADSYEQYF	TGTGCCAGTAGTATAGCCGACAGCTACGAGCAGTACTTC
TRBJ1-3	TRBV7-2	.	.	CASSLIMSGNTIYF	TGTGCCAGCAGCTTAATCATGAGTGGAAACACCATATATTTT
TRBJ1-1	TRBV25-1	.	TRBD1	CASRLPGGGNTEAFF	TGTGCCAGCAGATTACCAGGGGGGGGGAACACTGAAGCTTTCTTT
TRBJ2-3	TRBV6-1	.	TRBD1	CASELRDSLTDTQYF	TGTGCCAGCGAACTAAGGGACAGTCTCACAGATACGCAGTATTTT
TRBJ2-7	TRBV7-9	.	.	CASSPTYNYEQYF	TGTGCCAGCAGCCCGACATATAACTACGAGCAGTACTTC
TRBJ1-4	TRBV5-8	.	.	CASSLEGQREKLFF	TGTGCCAGCAGCTTGGAGGGCCAACGTGAAAAACTGTTTTTT
TRBJ2-7	TRBV28	.	TRBD1	CASSFLRDRGDEQYF	TGTGCCAGCAGTTTCCTCCGGGACAGGGGTGACGAGCAGTACTTC
TRBJ2-7	TRBV5-1	.	TRBD2	CASSSVSGESSYEQYF	TGCGCCAGCAGCTCGGTTAGCGGGGAAAGCTCCTACGAGCAGTACTTC
TRBJ2-7	TRBV27	.	.	CASRGTSPYEQYF	TGTGCCAGCAGGGGGACATCCCCCTACGAGCAGTACTTC
TRBJ1-5	TRBV19	.	TRBD1	CASSTTGNQPQHF	TGTGCCAGTAGTACGACAGGGAACCAGCCCCAGCATTTT
TRBJ2-1	TRBV5-6	.	TRBD2	CASSLGTSAYNEQFF	TGTGCCAGCAGCTTAGGGACTAGCGCCTACAATGAGCAGTTCTTC
TRBJ2-1	TRBV9	.	.	CASSKEGGGYNEQFF	TGTGCCAGCAGCAAAGAAGGGGGAGGGTACAATGAGCAGTTCTTC
TRBJ2-7	TRBV7-9	.	.	CASSFGGETYEQYF	TGTGCCAGCAGCTTCGGTGGGGAAACCTACGAGCAGTACTTC
TRBJ2-1	TRBV7-6	.	.	CASSFTRGPINEQFF	TGTGCCAGCAGCTTCACGCGGGGGCCCATTAATGAGCAGTTCTTC
TRBJ2-1	TRBV28	.	TRBD2	CASSLTTSGYNEQFF	TGTGCCAGCAGTTTAACGACTAGCGGCTACAATGAGCAGTTCTTC
TRBJ1-2	TRBV9	once	.	CASSVRAALSYTF	TGTGCCAGCAGCGTACGGGCGGCCTTATCCTACACCTTC
TRBJ2-3	TRBV5-5	.	.	CASTRPPDTQYF	TGTGCCAGCACCCGGCCCCCGGATACGCAGTATTTT
TRBJ2-7	TRBV28	once	TRBD2	CASQTAGGSYEQYF	TGTGCCAGCCAGACAGCGGGAGGGTCCTACGAGCAGTACTTC
TRBJ2-5	TRBV30	.	.	CAWSVGGQETQYF	TGTGCCTGGAGTGTGGGGGGCCAAGAGACCCAGTACTTC
TRBJ2-1	TRBV7-3	large	.	CASSFGGWDEQFF	TGTGCCAGCAGCTTCGGGGGATGGGATGAGCAGTTCTTC
TRBJ2-1	TRBV27	.	TRBD2	CASSLGLAGNNEQFF	TGTGCCAGCAGTTTGGGACTAGCGGGGAACAATGAGCAGTTCTTC
TRBJ2-1	TRBV15	.	TRBD2	CATSTTPPGGNEQFF	TGTGCCACCAGCACAACGCCCCCGGGGGGAAATGAGCAGTTCTTC
TRBJ1-3	TRBV6-1	medium-sized	TRBD1	CASSEETGAGNTIYF	TGTGCCAGCAGTGAAGAGACAGGGGCTGGAAACACCATATATTTT
TRBJ2-7	TRBV16	.	.	CASSPSGVGEQYF	TGTGCCAGCAGCCCCTCGGGGGTAGGCGAGCAGTACTTC
TRBJ2-7	TRBV4-1	.	.	CASSQEGRGAYEQYF	TGCGCCAGCAGCCAAGAAGGCAGGGGTGCCTACGAGCAGTACTTC
TRBJ2-3	TRBV6-5	.	.	CASSAGQLSTDTQYF	TGTGCCAGCAGTGCGGGACAGCTCAGTACAGATACGCAGTATTTT
TRBJ1-4	TRBV30	.	.	CAWTPGEKLFF	TGTGCCTGGACGCCGGGTGAAAAACTGTTTTTT
TRBJ1-1	TRBV27	.	.	CASSWQGGLDTEAFF	TGTGCCAGCAGTTGGCAGGGCGGGCTGGACACTGAAGCTTTCTTT
TRBJ2-7	TRBV4-1	.	.	CASSPRGRTGTYEQYF	TGCGCCAGCAGCCCCCGCGGGAGGACAGGGACCTACGAGCAGTACTTC
TRBJ2-1	TRBV13	.	.	CASSEGASYNEQFF	TGTGCCAGCTCGGAGGGGGCTTCCTACAATGAGCAGTTCTTC
TRBJ2-7	TRBV14	medium-sized	.	CASSPRRISSYEQYF	TGTGCCAGCAGCCCGAGGAGGATAAGCTCCTACGAGCAGTACTTC
TRBJ2-3	TRBV18	.	.	CASSPTSWEWSDTQYF	TGTGCCAGCTCACCAACTTCGTGGGAGTGGAGCGATACGCAGTATTTT
TRBJ2-5	TRBV28	.	TRBD1	CASSLTGEETQYF	TGTGCCAGCAGCCTTACAGGGGAGGAGACCCAGTACTTC
TRBJ2-1	TRBV7-2	.	TRBD2	CASNDLLASGTPSYNEQFF	TGTGCCAGCAACGACCTGCTTGCTAGCGGGACACCCTCCTACAATGAGCAGTTCTTC
TRBJ2-1	TRBV6-1	.	.	CASSPEQGINEQFF	TGTGCCAGCAGTCCAGAACAGGGTATTAATGAGCAGTTCTTC
TRBJ1-6	TRBV13	.	TRBD1	CASSLQGALSPLHF	TGTGCCAGCAGCCTTCAGGGGGCGCTTTCACCCCTCCACTTT
TRBJ2-1	TRBV10-3	.	TRBD1	CAISEDRGVQWEQFF	TGTGCCATCAGTGAGGACAGGGGGGTACAATGGGAGCAGTTCTTC
TRBJ2-5	TRBV4-1	.	.	CASSQEAGEETQYF	TGCGCCAGCAGCCAAGAGGCAGGGGAAGAGACCCAGTACTTC
TRBJ1-1	TRBV6-6	medium-sized	.	CATLGGTEAFF	TGTGCCACCCTGGGGGGGACTGAAGCTTTCTTT
TRBJ2-3	TRBV28	.	.	CASTPLMYYDSTDTQYF	TGTGCCAGCACCCCCCTAATGTACTATGATAGCACAGATACGCAGTATTTT
TRBJ2-1	TRBV7-3	.	.	CASSLAGGYNEQFF	TGTGCCAGCAGCTTAGCTGGCGGCTACAATGAGCAGTTCTTC